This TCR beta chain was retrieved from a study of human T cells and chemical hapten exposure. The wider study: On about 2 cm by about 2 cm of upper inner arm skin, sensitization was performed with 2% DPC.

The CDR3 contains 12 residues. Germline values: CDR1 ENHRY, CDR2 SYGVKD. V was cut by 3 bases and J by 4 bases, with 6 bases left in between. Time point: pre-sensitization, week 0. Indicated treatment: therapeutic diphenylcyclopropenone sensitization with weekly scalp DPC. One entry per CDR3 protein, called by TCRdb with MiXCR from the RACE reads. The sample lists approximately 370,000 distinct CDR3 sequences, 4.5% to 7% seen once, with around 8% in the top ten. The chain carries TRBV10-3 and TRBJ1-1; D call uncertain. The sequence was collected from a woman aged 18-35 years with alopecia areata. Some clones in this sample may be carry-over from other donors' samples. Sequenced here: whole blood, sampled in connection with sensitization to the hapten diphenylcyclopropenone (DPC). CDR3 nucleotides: TGTGCCATCAGTGACGTTGGCACTGAAGCTTTCTTT. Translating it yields CAISDVGTEAFF.